This TCR beta chain emerged from a study of human T cells and chemical hapten exposure. Individual cDNA molecules had unique molecular identifiers attached to them by the library. Per the original methods: TCRs per sample had a median of approximately 100,000 and ranged from about 20,000 to 700,000. TCRdb ran MiXCR on the reads and lists one entry per CDR3 protein. The authors' filters were not applied to this entry. The table lists 95,000 to 150,000 distinct CDR3 sequences, over 7% of them singletons. Unfractionated whole blood was the source of the extracted total RNA. The CDR3 length is 15 residues. CDR1 DFQATT and CDR2 SNEGSKA come from the germline V gene (reference sequence). Trimming removed 6 bases at V and 6 bases at J, with 21 bases between. This clonotype was recorded many times.

The sample was whole blood. The receptor comes from a human donor in good health. Some clones in this sample may be carry-over from other donors' samples. The chain couples TRBV20-1 to TRBJ1-5; D perhaps matches TRBD1 (5 bases). The CDR3 nucleotides are TGCAGTGCCCGAGACGTAGGGGAAGGGAGTCAGCCCCAGCATTTT. Translation: CSARDVGEGSQPQHF.